Presented here are 19 T cell receptor beta chains from one specimen sequenced in a study of T cells in Graves' hyperthyroidism and ophthalmopathy. Regions amplified from RNA transcripts were the TCR beta CDR3 regions. HTBI primers were the set used in a first-round RT-PCR of the TCR CDR3. In TCRdb, the multiplex PCR reads were re-called with MiXCR into one record per CDR3 protein. This sample has approximately 600,000 distinct CDR3 sequences; around 20% occur once, and the top ten carry roughly 30%. Sequencing was performed on blood. The receptors derive from a man younger than 45 with Graves' ophthalmopathy.

There are a few counts of this clonotype. V usage is TRBV20-1 and J usage is TRBJ1-5; unclear D gene. The germline CDR1 and CDR2 sequences are DFQATT and SNEGSKA (reference sequence). The length of the CDR3 is 12 residues. The CDR3, as DNA: TGCAGCCTGATGACTGGGGATCAGCCCCAGCATTTT. It codes for CSLMTGDQPQHF.

This clonotype was counted at least ten times. The CDR3 region is CASTHPGGQGIYEQYF. The CDR3 region has the DNA TGTGCCAGCACCCACCCCGGCGGGCAGGGGATCTACGAGCAGTACTTC. This rearrangement joins TRBV7-9 to TRBJ2-7; tentatively, D is TRBD1 (6 bases). The length of the CDR3 is 16 residues. CDR1 and CDR2 from the germline V gene are SEHNR and FQNEAQ (reference sequence). V lost 7 bases to trimming and J lost 3 bases, with 22 bases between them.

The chain joins TRBV24-1 to TRBJ1-5; weak D call: TRBD1 (5 bases). Trimming took 2 bases from V and 5 from J, leaving 18 bases between them. Germline V gives CDR1 KGHDR, CDR2 SFDVKD. The CDR3 totals 17 residues. Here the CDR3 reads CATSDSLGAGFDQPQHF. In DNA form, the CDR3 reads TGTGCCACCAGTGATTCCCTAGGTGCAGGGTTCGATCAGCCCCAGCATTTT.

Many counts were recorded for this clonotype. The rearrangement links TRBV11-2 to TRBJ1-5; D remains ambiguous. The germline CDR1 and CDR2 sequences are SGHAT and FQNNGV. The CDR3 consists of 14 residues. V lost 0 bases and J 6 bases, leaving 9 bases between the germline ends. The DNA of the CDR3 is TGTGCCAGCAGCTTAGATCTTGCGGGTCAGCCCCAGCATTTT. Its protein is CASSLDLAGQPQHF. Together with reference TRBV11-2 and TRBJ1-5, the CDR3 gives the full variable domain: EAGVAQSPRYKIIEKRQSVAFWCNPISGHATLYWYQQILGQGPKLLIQFQNNGVVDDSQLPKDRFSAERLKGVDSTLKIQPAKLEDSAVYLCASSLDLAGQPQHFGDGTRLSIL.

This clonotype was picked up many times. This chain joins TRBV12-3 or TRBV12-4 and TRBJ2-6, with 14 bases that match TRBD2. V shed 6 bases and J 3 bases; nucleotides not matched to a gene: 10. The CDR3 is 19 amino acids. CDR3 amino acids: CASRYGTSGRFSGANVLTF. The CDR3 DNA reads as TGTGCCAGCAGATACGGGACTAGCGGGAGATTTAGTGGGGCCAACGTCCTGACTTTC.

This clonotype has just one count. The chain has TRBV10-2 and TRBJ2-7; 12 nucleotides match TRBD2. The trim removed 3 bases at V and 4 bases at J, leaving 10 bases unmatched. The germline gives CDR1 WSHSY, CDR2 SAAADI. The CDR3 runs to 17 residues. The DNA for the CDR3 is TGCGCCAGCAGTGATCATCCAGGACTAGCGGGAACGTACGAGCAGTACTTC. Protein sequence: CASSDHPGLAGTYEQYF.

The sample holds a few counts of this clonotype. The gene calls are TRBV7-2 and TRBJ2-7; 9 bases match TRBD2. Germline assignment: CDR1 SGHTA and CDR2 FQGNSA. CDR3 length: 15 amino acids. With 1 base clipped from V and 3 bases from J, the junction kept 4 bases outside the gene matches. The CDR3, as DNA: TGTGCCAGCAGCTTAGAACCTAGCGGGATCTACGAGCAGTACTTC. Translation: CASSLEPSGIYEQYF. The variable domain in full, with the rest retrieved from reference TRBV7-2 and TRBJ2-7, is GAGVSQSPSNKVTEKGKDVELRCDPISGHTALYWYRQSLGQGLEFLIYFQGNSAPDKSGLPSDRFSAERTGGSVSTLTIQRTQQEDSAVYLCASSLEPSGIYEQYFGPGTRLTVT.

This clonotype was found a few times. The rearrangement uses TRBV20-1 and TRBJ2-3, with 8 bases matching TRBD2. V was pared by 8 bases and J by 1 base, with 11 bases of the junction left unmatched. The CDR3 length is 15 residues. Germline V gene sequence: CDR1 DFQATT, CDR2 SNEGSKA (reference sequence). The DNA for the CDR3 is TGCAGTCCCATGAAGACTAGCGCACGCACAGATACGCAGTATTTT. It encodes CSPMKTSARTDTQYF.

V and J are TRBV7-2 and TRBJ2-2; TRBD2 is a possible D gene (6 bases). Per germline, CDR1 SGHTA and CDR2 FQGNSA. The CDR3 runs to 15 residues. With 3 bases removed from V and 8 bases from J, the gap between germline ends came to 16 bases. CDR3 sequence: CASSFTSGLLGELFF. DNA of the CDR3: TGTGCCAGCAGCTTCACTTCCGGACTATTGGGGGAGCTGTTTTTT.

This clonotype appeared a single time. The rearrangement joins TRBV7-3 to TRBJ2-7, with D perhaps given as TRBD1 or TRBD2 (6 bases each). The CDR3 extends over 15 amino acids. In germline, CDR1 is SGHTA, CDR2 FQGTGA. The germline V and J ends were trimmed by 5 bases and 5 bases, with 19 bases remaining between them. In nucleotides, the CDR3 is TGTGCCAGCAGCCCCACCAGACTAGGGGGAAACGAGCAGTACTTC. It is translated as CASSPTRLGGNEQYF. The full variable domain, in which reference TRBV7-3 and TRBJ2-7 provide the parts outside the CDR3, is GAGVSQTPSNKVTEKGKYVELRCDPISGHTALYWYRQSLGQGPEFLIYFQGTGAADDSGLPNDRFFAVRPEGSVSTLKIQRTERGDSAVYLCASSPTRLGGNEQYFGPGTRLTVT.

The chain recombines TRBV2 with TRBJ2-1; D is undetermined. Deletions cut 3 bases from V and 1 base from J, with 16 bases between. Germline lookup yields CDR1 SNHLY and CDR2 FYNNEI. The CDR3 loop spans 17 amino acids. CDR3 DNA: TGTGCCAGCAGTGAGGGCTATGCCCGAGATTCCTACAATGAGCAGTTCTTC. Translating it yields CASSEGYARDSYNEQFF.

The J gene is TRBJ2-1, the V gene TRBV7-8, with a possible D match to TRBD1 (6 bases). Germline CDR1 is SGHVS and CDR2 is FQNEAQ. CDR3 size: 18 residues. Between the trimmed V and J ends, which lost 5 bases and 2 bases, there was a span of 22 bases. The CDR3 DNA reads as TGTGCCAGCAGCCGTGGACAGTCTCCCCTCGCACCCTACAATGAGCAGTTCTTC. Translated: CASSRGQSPLAPYNEQFF.

This clonotype showed up just a few times. This rearrangement joins TRBV29-1 to TRBJ2-7, with 8 bases lining up with TRBD2. Germline V gene lookup returns CDR1 SQVTM and CDR2 ANQGSEA. This CDR3 is built from 16 residues. Trimming cost V 0 bases and J 3 bases; bases outside gene matches: 10. CDR3 bases: TGCAGCGTTGAAGACCAAAGAGCGGGAGCCCACTACGAGCAGTACTTC. It translates to CSVEDQRAGAHYEQYF.

This clonotype has more than one count but fewer than ten. The chain links TRBV6-5 to TRBJ2-1, with 7 bases fitting TRBD1. CDR3 length: 15 residues. Trimming cost V 4 bases and J 6 bases; bases outside gene matches: 9. The germline V gene encodes CDR1 MNHEY and CDR2 SVGAGI. This chain's CDR3 is CASSFLTGTGNEQFF. DNA for the CDR3: TGTGCCAGCAGTTTTCTGACAGGGACGGGCAATGAGCAGTTCTTC.

This clonotype was detected only a few times. V is TRBV11-1 and J is TRBJ2-3, with D maybe TRBD2 (7 bases). This CDR3 is 17 amino acids long. Trimming stripped 4 bases from V and 0 bases from J, with 17 bases between. Germline CDR1 and CDR2: SGHAT and FQDESV (reference sequence). CDR3 amino acids: CASSSSPRGLSTDTQYF. CDR3 DNA sequence: TGTGCCAGCAGCTCCTCTCCGCGGGGGCTTAGCACAGATACGCAGTATTTT.

Comment on this clonotype: At one end, the junction sequence differs from germline, possibly due to a read error. The CDR3 region is CASSPTKLAVSSYGQYF. CDR3 DNA: TGTGCCAGCAGCCCGACGAAACTAGCGGTAAGCTCCTACGGGCAGTACTTC. This rearrangement joins TRBV11-2 to TRBJ2-7, with TRBD2 matching 8 bases. Per germline, CDR1 SGHAT and CDR2 FQNNGV. This CDR3 is 17 amino acids long.

The rearrangement links TRBV5-6 to TRBJ2-7; 10 nucleotides line up with TRBD1. This CDR3 comprises 18 residues. Germline CDR1 is SGHDT and CDR2 is YYEEEE. The J segment lost 5 bases and the V segment lost 3 bases, leaving 17 bases of the junction unmatched. This CDR3 reads CASSSSSLRDRGVDEQYF. The CDR3, as DNA: TGTGCCAGCAGCTCGTCCTCACTCCGGGACAGGGGAGTAGACGAGCAGTACTTC.

The rearrangement uses TRBV29-1 and TRBJ1-4, with 9 bases that match TRBD1. The V gene end was trimmed by 5 bases and the J gene end by 8 bases; junction bases not matched to a gene: 12. There are 15 residues in the CDR3. Germline values: CDR1 SQVTM, CDR2 ANQGSEA. The CDR3 here is CSVLSVGTGPEKLFF. CDR3 sequence (DNA): TGCAGCGTTCTTTCAGTCGGGACAGGGCCCGAAAAACTGTTTTTT.

This clonotype was seen only a few times. The genes are TRBV20-1 and TRBJ2-4, with 10 bases that match TRBD1. Germline V gives CDR1 DFQATT, CDR2 SNEGSKA (reference sequence). The ends lost 5 bases at V and 0 bases at J; junction bases unmatched: 13. CDR3 size: 18 residues. CDR3 protein: CSAQPTGGKGLAKNIQYF. The CDR3 DNA is TGCAGTGCTCAGCCGACAGGGGGCAAAGGGCTAGCCAAAAACATTCAGTACTTC.